This T cell receptor beta chain is from a study of OX40 agonist ivuxolimab in advanced cancers. From germline, CDR1 is SQVTM and CDR2 ANQGSEA. This CDR3 spans 16 amino acids. Trimming cost V 4 bases and J 9 bases; bases outside gene matches: 15. Assay: immunoSEQ multiplex PCR; the TCRdb copy retains only in-frame clones and omits some. The sample holds tens of thousands of clones, about 86% seen once. The TCR originated in an adult with an advanced solid tumor such as melanoma, head and neck, liver or kidney cancer. The rearrangement joins TRBV29-1 to TRBJ2-1; 10 bases are shared with TRBD2. The specimen was CD4+ or CD8+ T cells sorted from blood, collected in a trial of the OX40 agonist ivuxolimab. CDR3 nucleotide sequence: TGCAGCGTTGGGCTAGCGGGAGTTCTCGGCGGTGGTGAGCAGTTCTTC. Translating gives CSVGLAGVLGGGEQFF.